This record covers a single T cell receptor (beta chain). No antigen is known for it. These data originate in a study of T-cell reconstitution after alpha-beta-depleted transplantation in children. Study outcomes and limitations: After one year, T-cell counts and TCRbeta diversity mostly came from new T cells. Surviving recipient cells, namely T cells and thymic progenitors, were the source of high day-60 TCRbeta diversity in some patients.

Germline V gives CDR1 SGHTA, CDR2 FQGTGA. V lost 9 bases to trimming and J lost 10 bases, with 16 bases between them. This CDR3 has 12 amino acids. This sample's TCRbeta library carried unique molecular identifier barcodes. TCRdb recomputed calls from the PCR reads with MiXCR, one row per CDR3 protein. The repertoire holds nearly 200,000 distinct CDR3 sequences, approximately 6.8% seen once, with around 4.4% in the top ten. The source of this sequence is a girl less than two years old with combined immunodeficiency, due to receive a stem cell transplant. The V and J genes are TRBV7-3 and TRBJ2-1; no definite D call. This specimen consisted of PBMCs, obtained before TCRalphabeta/CD19-depleted stem cell transplant. DNA for the CDR3: TGTGCCAGGGAGACTCCCTGGATCGAGCAGTTCTTC. It translates to CARETPWIEQFF.